Below, 7 T cell receptor beta chains from the same sample are listed, as sequenced in a study of T cells in Graves' hyperthyroidism and ophthalmopathy. The source material, RNA transcripts, was used to amplify TCR beta CDR3 regions. The TCR CDR3 first-round RT-PCR relied on the HTBI primer set. TCRdb processed the multiplex PCR reads anew with MiXCR; each CDR3 protein has one entry. The table shows fewer than 350,000 distinct CDR3 sequences, with around a sixth occurring only once. Sequences were obtained from blood. The source of these receptors is a woman aged 50 to 60 with Graves' hyperthyroidism.

The chain links TRBV10-2 to TRBJ2-1; no clear D gene. This CDR3 spans 14 amino acids. The germline gives CDR1 WSHSY, CDR2 SAAADI. V was pared by 7 bases and J by 2 bases, with 12 bases between. Written as DNA, the CDR3 is TGCGCCAGCAATCCCGACTCCCCCTACAATGAGCAGTTCTTC. It is translated as CASNPDSPYNEQFF.

In its sample, this clonotype was seen many times. This rearrangement joins TRBV28 to TRBJ1-4; weak D call: TRBD1 (5 bases). The CDR3 covers 18 residues. Germline V gives CDR1 MDHEN, CDR2 SYDVKM. Trimming stripped 3 bases from V and 8 bases from J, with 25 bases between. CDR3 residues: CASSLDGDDLSGDEKLFF. As DNA, the CDR3 is TGTGCCAGCAGTTTGGATGGGGATGACCTTTCGGGGGACGAAAAACTGTTTTTT. The variable domain in full, completed from reference TRBV28 and TRBJ1-4, reads DVKVTQSSRYLVKRTGEKVFLECVQDMDHENMFWYRQDPGLGLRLIYFSYDVKMKEKGDIPEGYSVSREKKERFSLILESASTNQTSMYLCASSLDGDDLSGDEKLFFGSGTQLSVL.

V gene TRBV28 combines with J gene TRBJ1-5, with D tentatively TRBD1 (6 bases). This CDR3 has 15 amino acids. Deletions cut 5 bases from V and 0 bases from J, with 11 bases between. Germline V gives CDR1 MDHEN, CDR2 SYDVKM. CDR3 region: CASSPDRSSNQPQHF. The CDR3 DNA is TGTGCCAGCAGTCCCGACAGGAGTAGCAATCAGCCCCAGCATTTT.

On this clonotype: This may come from a read error, since a much larger clone is one base off. The chain carries TRBV6-1 and TRBJ2-1; D is ambiguous. Per the germline V gene, CDR1 is MNHNS and CDR2 is SASEGT. The CDR3 has 15 amino acids. The DNA for the CDR3 is TGTGCCAGCAGCCGATGGGTAATCCCCGACAATGAGCGGTTCTTC. It specifies CASSRWVIPDNERFF.

Ten or more counts support this clonotype. J is TRBJ1-1 and V is TRBV12-3 or TRBV12-4; D gene uncertain. Deletions cut 6 bases from V and 1 base from J, with 9 bases between. The CDR3 sequence is 13 residues long. CDR3 in DNA: TGTGCCAGCAGGCGTACATGGAACACTGAAGCTTTCTTT. Protein: CASRRTWNTEAFF.

A remark on this clonotype: This may be a read error: a much more frequent sequence differs by one nucleotide. The chain links TRBV27 to TRBJ1-4; D is perhaps TRBD1 (6 bases). Germline lookup yields CDR1 MNHEY and CDR2 SMNVEV (reference sequence). The CDR3 sequence is 14 residues long. The DNA of the CDR3 is TGTGCCAGCAGGACCGGGACAACTAATGAAAAACTGCTTTTT. Translation: CASRTGTTNEKLLF.

J is TRBJ2-3 and V is TRBV3-1, with D possibly being TRBD1 (5 bases). CDR3 length equals 15 residues. Germline CDR1 and CDR2: LGHDT and YNNKEL (reference sequence). V gave up 1 base and J gave up 10 bases, with 18 bases separating them. CDR3 amino acids: CASSQAGRTRLAQYF. The CDR3 DNA reads as TGTGCCAGCAGCCAAGCCGGCCGGACAAGACTTGCGCAGTATTTT.